This TCR beta chain comes out of a study of T cell changes during pregnancy in multiple sclerosis. The V and J ends lost 5 bases and 3 bases respectively, with 10 bases between them. CDR3 length: 14 amino acids. Germline V gene lookup returns CDR1 SGHTA and CDR2 FQGNSA. The method was immunoSEQ multiplex PCR; TCRdb's version includes in-frame clones alone and lacks a portion of them. Counted here are about 120,000 clones, approximately 95% occurring once; the ten biggest clones make up roughly 6.2%. The TCR was taken from a female donor with multiple sclerosis, enrolled in a pregnancy study. This material consisted of peripheral blood, taken before pregnancy. The V and J genes are TRBV7-2 and TRBJ2-2, with D maybe TRBD2 (6 bases). The CDR3 loop is CASSPRRDTGELFF. CDR3 in DNA: TGTGCCAGCAGCCCCCGGAGGGACACCGGGGAGCTGTTTTTT.